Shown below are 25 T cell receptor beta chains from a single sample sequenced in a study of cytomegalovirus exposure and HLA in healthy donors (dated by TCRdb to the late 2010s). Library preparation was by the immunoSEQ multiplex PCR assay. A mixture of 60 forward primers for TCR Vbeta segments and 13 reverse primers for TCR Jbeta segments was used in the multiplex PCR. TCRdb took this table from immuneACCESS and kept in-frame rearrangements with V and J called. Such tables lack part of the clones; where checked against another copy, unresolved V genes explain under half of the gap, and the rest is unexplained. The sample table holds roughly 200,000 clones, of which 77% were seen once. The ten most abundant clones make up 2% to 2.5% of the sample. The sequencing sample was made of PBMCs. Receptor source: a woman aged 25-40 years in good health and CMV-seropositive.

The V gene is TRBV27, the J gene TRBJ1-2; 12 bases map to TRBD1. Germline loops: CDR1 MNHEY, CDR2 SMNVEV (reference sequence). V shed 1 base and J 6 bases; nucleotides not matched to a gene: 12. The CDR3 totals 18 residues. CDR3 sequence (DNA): TGTGCCAGCAGTTTATTCGGGACAGGGGGCGCAAGAATAAATGGCTACACCTTC. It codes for CASSLFGTGGARINGYTF.

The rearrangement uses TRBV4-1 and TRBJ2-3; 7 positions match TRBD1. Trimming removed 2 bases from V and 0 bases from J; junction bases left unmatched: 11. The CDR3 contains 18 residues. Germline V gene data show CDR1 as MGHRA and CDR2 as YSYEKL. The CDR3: CASSQRTGGWASTDTQYF. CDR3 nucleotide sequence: TGCGCCAGCAGCCAAAGGACAGGCGGTTGGGCTAGCACAGATACGCAGTATTTT.

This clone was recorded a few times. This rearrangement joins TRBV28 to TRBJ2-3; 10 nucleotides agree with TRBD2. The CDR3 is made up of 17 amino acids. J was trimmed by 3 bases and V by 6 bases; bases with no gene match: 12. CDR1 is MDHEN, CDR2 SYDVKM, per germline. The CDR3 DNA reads TGTGCCAGCAGCATCCCCCTACTAGCGGGACAGACAGATACGCAGTATTTT. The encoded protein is CASSIPLLAGQTDTQYF.

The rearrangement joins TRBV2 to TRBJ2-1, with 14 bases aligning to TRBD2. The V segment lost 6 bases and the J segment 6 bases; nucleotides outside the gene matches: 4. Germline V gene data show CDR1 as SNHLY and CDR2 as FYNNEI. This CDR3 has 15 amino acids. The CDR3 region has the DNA TGTGCCAGCAGGAGACTAGCGGGGGGGCCCAATGAGCAGTTCTTC. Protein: CASRRLAGGPNEQFF.

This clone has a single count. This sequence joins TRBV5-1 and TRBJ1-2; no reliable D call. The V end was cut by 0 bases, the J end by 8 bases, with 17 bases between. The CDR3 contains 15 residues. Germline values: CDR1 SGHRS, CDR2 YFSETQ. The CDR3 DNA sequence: TGCGCCAGCAGCTTGGCCGGGCGGGCTAGAGAGGGCTACACCTTC. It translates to CASSLAGRAREGYTF.

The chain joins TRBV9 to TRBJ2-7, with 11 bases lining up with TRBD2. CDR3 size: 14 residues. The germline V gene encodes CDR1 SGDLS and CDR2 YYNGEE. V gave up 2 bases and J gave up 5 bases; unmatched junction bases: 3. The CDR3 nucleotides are TGTGCCAGCAGCGTTGCTAGCGGGAGGAACGAGCAGTACTTC. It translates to CASSVASGRNEQYF.

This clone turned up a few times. This chain's CDR3 is CASSFIQGDEQYF. In DNA form, the CDR3 reads TGTGCCAGCAGTTTTATACAGGGGGACGAGCAGTACTTC. The genes are TRBV27 and TRBJ2-7, with 8 bases lining up with TRBD1. From germline, CDR1 is MNHEY and CDR2 SMNVEV (reference sequence). The CDR3 length is 13 residues. The trim removed 3 bases at V and 5 bases at J, leaving 3 bases unmatched.

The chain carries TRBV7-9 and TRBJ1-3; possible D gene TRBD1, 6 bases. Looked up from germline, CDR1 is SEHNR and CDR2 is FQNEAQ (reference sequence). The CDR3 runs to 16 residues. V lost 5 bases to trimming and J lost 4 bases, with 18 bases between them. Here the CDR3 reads CASSPTLQGRGNTIYF. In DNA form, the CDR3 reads TGTGCCAGCAGCCCTACCCTTCAGGGGCGAGGAAACACCATATATTTT.

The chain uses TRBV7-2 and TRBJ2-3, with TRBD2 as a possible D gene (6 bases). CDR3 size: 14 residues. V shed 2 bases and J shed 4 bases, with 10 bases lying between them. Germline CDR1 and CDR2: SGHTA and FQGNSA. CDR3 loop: CASSLLGGADTQYF. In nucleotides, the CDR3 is TGTGCCAGCAGCTTACTCGGAGGGGCAGATACGCAGTATTTT.

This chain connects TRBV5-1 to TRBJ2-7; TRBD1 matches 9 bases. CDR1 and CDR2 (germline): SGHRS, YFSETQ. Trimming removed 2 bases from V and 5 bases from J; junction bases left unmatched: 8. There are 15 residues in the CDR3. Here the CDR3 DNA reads TGCGCCAGCAGCTTCCGGGGACAGGGTTTCGACGAGCAGTACTTC. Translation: CASSFRGQGFDEQYF.

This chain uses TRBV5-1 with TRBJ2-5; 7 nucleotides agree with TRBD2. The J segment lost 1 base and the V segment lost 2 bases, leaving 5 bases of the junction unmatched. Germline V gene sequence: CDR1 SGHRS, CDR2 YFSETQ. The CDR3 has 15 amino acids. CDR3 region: CASSFMGGVQETQYF. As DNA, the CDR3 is TGCGCCAGCAGCTTCATGGGAGGGGTCCAAGAGACCCAGTACTTC. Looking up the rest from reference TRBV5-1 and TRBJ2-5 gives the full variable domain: KAGVTQTPRYLIKTRGQQVTLSCSPISGHRSVSWYQQTPGQGLQFLFEYFSETQRNKGNFPGRFSGRQFSNSRSEMNVSTLELGDSALYLCASSFMGGVQETQYFGPGTRLLVL.

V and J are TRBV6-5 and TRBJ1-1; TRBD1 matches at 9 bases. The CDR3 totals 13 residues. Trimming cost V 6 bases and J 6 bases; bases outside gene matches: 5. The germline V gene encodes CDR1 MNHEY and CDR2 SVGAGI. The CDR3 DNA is TGTGCCAGCAGGAACAGGGGGCGGCCTGAAGCTTTCTTT. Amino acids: CASRNRGRPEAFF.

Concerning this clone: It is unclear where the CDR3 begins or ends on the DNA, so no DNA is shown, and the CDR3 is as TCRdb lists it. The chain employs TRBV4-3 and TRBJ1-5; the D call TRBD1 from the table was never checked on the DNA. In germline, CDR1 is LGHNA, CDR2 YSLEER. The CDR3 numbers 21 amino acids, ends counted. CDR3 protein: CASSQVGTGTRRSGGNQPRHF.

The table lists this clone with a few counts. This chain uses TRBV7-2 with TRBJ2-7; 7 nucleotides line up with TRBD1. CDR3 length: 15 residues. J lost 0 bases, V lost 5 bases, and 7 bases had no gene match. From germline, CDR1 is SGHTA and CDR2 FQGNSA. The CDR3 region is CASSPRDRSSYEQYF. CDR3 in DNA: TGTGCCAGCAGCCCCCGGGACAGAAGCTCCTACGAGCAGTACTTC.

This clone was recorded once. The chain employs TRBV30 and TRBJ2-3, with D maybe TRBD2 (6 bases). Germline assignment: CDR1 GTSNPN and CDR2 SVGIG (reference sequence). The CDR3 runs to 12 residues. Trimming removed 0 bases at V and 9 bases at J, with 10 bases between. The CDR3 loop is CAWSVRDSTQYF. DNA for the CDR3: TGTGCCTGGAGTGTACGGGACTCGACGCAGTATTTT. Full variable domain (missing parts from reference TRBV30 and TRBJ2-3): SQTIHQWPATLVQPVGSPLSLECTVEGTSNPNLYWYRQAAGRGLQLLFYSVGIGQISSEVPQNLSASRPQDRQFILSSKKLLLSDSGFYLCAWSVRDSTQYFGPGTRLTVL.

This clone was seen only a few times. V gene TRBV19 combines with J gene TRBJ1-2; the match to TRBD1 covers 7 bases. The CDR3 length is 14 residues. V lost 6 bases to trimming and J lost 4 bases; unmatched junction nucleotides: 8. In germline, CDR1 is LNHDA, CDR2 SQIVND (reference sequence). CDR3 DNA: TGTGCCAGTAGGACGACAGGGAGGACCTATGGCTACACCTTC. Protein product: CASRTTGRTYGYTF. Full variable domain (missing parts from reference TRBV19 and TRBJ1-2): DGGITQSPKYLFRKEGQNVTLSCEQNLNHDAMYWYRQDPGQGLRLIYYSQIVNDFQKGDIAEGYSVSREKKESFPLTVTSAQKNPTAFYLCASRTTGRTYGYTFGSGTRLTVV.

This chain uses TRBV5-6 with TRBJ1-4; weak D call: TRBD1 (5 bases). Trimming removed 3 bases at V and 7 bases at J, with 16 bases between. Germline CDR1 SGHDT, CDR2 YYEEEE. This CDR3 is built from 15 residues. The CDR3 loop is CASSSLGGVGEKLFF. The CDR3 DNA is TGTGCCAGCAGCTCCTTGGGAGGGGTTGGTGAAAAACTGTTTTTT.

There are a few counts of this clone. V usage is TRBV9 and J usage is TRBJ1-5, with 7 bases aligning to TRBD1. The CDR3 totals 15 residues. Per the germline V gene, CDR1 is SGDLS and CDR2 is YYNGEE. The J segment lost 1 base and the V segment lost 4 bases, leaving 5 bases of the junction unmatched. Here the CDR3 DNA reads TGTGCCAGCAGCCCGACAGGGACGAGCAATCAGCCCCAGCATTTT. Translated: CASSPTGTSNQPQHF.

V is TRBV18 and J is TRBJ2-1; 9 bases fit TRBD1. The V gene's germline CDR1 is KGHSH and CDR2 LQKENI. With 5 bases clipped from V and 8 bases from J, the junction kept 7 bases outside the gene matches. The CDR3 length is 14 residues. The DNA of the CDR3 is TGTGCCAGCTCAAAGGGACAGGGTTGGGATGAGCAGTTCTTC. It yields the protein CASSKGQGWDEQFF.

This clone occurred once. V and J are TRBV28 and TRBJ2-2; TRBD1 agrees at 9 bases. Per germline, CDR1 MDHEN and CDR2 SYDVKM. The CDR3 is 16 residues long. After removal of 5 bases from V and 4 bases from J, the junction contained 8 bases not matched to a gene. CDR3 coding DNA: TGTGCCAGCAGTCCCCGAACAGGGGGCGGCACCGGGGAGCTGTTTTTT. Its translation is CASSPRTGGGTGELFF. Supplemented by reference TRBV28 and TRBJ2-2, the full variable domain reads DVKVTQSSRYLVKRTGEKVFLECVQDMDHENMFWYRQDPGLGLRLIYFSYDVKMKEKGDIPEGYSVSREKKERFSLILESASTNQTSMYLCASSPRTGGGTGELFFGEGSRLTVL.

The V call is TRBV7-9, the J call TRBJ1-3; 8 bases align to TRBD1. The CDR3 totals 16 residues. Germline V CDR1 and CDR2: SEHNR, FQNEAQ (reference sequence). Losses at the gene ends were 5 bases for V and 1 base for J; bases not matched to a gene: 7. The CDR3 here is CASSPPQGASGNTIYF. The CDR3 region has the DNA TGTGCCAGCAGCCCCCCCCAGGGGGCGTCTGGAAACACCATATATTTT.

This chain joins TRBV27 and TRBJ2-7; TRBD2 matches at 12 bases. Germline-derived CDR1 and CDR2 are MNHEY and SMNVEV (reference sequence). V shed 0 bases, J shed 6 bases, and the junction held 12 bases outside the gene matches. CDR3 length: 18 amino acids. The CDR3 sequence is CASSLSRTSGILTAEQYF. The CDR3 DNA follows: TGTGCCAGCAGTTTATCCCGGACTAGCGGGATACTTACGGCCGAGCAGTACTTC.

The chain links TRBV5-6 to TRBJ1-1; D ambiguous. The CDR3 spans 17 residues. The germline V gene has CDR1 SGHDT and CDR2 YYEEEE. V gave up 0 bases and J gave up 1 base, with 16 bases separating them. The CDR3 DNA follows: TGTGCCAGCAGCTTGGAGGCTTCAGGCAGAAGGAACACTGAAGCTTTCTTT. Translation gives CASSLEASGRRNTEAFF.

CDR3 protein: CASSLYSNSYEQYF. The CDR3 bases are TGTGCCAGCAGTTTATACAGCAACTCCTACGAGCAGTACTTC. The chain recombines TRBV27 with TRBJ2-7; D unresolved. CDR3 size: 14 residues. CDR1 is MNHEY and CDR2 is SMNVEV in the germline V gene (reference sequence). The V gene lost 1 base and the J gene lost 0 bases, with 7 bases spanning the gap.

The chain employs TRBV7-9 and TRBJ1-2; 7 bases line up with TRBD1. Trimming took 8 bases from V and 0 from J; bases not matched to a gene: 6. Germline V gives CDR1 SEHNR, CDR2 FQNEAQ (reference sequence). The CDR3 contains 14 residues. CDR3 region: CASARDSTNYGYTF. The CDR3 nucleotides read TGTGCCAGCGCCCGGGACAGTACTAACTATGGCTACACCTTC.